This note documents a single TCR beta chain sequence. Its specificity is not known. Expressed TCRB transcripts were sequenced because the isolated RNA had all been reverse transcribed beforehand. For naive, central memory and regulatory T cell samples, reads averaged about 3.5 million. The method was immunoSEQ multiplex PCR; TCRdb's version includes in-frame clones alone and lacks a portion of them. The sample gives roughly 60,000 clones, approximately 62% of which show up once; 2.2% is in the top ten. The sample originates from a study of beta chain features in type 1 diabetes. About the research overall: Similarity in age, gender and cell yields was seen between patients and healthy donors. Nearly 110,000,000 sorted cells were examined across all samples.

Notes on the study in general: Type 1 diabetes patients had fewer VDJ junction insertions and more deletions.

The receptor was derived from a young woman in good health. Sample: Tregs from blood.

The CDR3 nucleotides are TGTGCCAGCAGCCAAGATTTACGGGTTTTGAAGACTTTCTTT. Translated, it gives CASSQDLRVLKTFF. The genes are TRBV4-2 and TRBJ1-1; D uncertain. V dropped 0 bases and J dropped 12 bases, with 17 bases sitting between them. From germline, CDR1 is LGHNA and CDR2 YNFKEQ. The CDR3 has 14 amino acids.